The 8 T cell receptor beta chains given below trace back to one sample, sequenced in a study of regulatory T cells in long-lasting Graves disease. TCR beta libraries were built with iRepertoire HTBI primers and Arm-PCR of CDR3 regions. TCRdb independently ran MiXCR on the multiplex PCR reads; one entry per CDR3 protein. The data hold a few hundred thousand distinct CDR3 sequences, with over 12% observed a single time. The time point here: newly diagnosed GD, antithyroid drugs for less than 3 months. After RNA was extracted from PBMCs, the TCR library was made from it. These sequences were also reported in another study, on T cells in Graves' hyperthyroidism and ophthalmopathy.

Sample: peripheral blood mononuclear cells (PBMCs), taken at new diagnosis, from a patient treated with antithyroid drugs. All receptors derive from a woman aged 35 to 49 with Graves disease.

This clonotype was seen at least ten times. Here the CDR3 reads CSAPKESMNTEAFF. The CDR3 bases are TGCAGTGCCCCTAAGGAGAGCATGAACACTGAAGCTTTCTTT. The chain joins TRBV20-1 to TRBJ1-1; D is unclear. Per the germline V gene, CDR1 is DFQATT and CDR2 is SNEGSKA (reference sequence). The CDR3 consists of 14 residues. The V gene lost 6 bases and the J gene lost 0 bases, with 14 bases spanning the gap.

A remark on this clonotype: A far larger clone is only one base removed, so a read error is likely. CDR3 bases: TGTGCCAGCGCCAGGGACAGTACGGCCGTCGGTTCACCCCTCCACTTT. Amino acid sequence: CASARDSTAVGSPLHF. V usage is TRBV2 and J usage is TRBJ1-4; TRBD1 matches at 7 bases. The J call may be mistaken, given a closer DNA end match to TRBJ1-6. The CDR3 is 16 residues long. Germline CDR1 reads SNHLY; CDR2 reads FYNNEI.

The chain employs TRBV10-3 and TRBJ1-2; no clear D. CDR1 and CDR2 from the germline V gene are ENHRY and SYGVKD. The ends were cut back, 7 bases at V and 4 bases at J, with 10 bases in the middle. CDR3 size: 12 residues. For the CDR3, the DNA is TGTGCCATCAATACGGGGTCCTATGGCTACACCTTC. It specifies CAINTGSYGYTF.

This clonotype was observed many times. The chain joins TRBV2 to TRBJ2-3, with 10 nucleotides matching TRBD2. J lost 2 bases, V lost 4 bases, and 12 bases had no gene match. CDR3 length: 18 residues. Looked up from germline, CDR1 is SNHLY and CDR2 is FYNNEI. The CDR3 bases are TGTGCCAGCAGTGGCCCAACTTCGACTAGCGGGTACACAGATACGCAGTATTTT. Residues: CASSGPTSTSGYTDTQYF.

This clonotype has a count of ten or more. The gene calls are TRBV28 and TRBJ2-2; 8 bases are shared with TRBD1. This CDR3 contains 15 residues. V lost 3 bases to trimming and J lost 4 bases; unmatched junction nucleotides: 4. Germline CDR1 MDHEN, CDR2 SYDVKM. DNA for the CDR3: TGTGCCAGCAGTTTGTACACAGGGGGCACCGGGGAGCTGTTTTTT. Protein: CASSLYTGGTGELFF.

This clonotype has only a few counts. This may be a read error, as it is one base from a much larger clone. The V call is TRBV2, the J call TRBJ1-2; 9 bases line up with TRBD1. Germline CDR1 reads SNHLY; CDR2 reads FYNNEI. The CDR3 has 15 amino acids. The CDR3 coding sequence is TGTGCCAGCGGTGAAGGCCTGACAGGGGGATTTGGCTACACCTTC. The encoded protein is CASGEGLTGGFGYTF.

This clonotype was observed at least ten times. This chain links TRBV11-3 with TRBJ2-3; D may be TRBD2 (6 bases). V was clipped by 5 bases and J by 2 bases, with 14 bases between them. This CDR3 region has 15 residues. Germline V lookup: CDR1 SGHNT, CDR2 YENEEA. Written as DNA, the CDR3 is TGTGCCAGCAGCCTAATGGGACTTTTCACAGATACGCAGTATTTT. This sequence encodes CASSLMGLFTDTQYF.

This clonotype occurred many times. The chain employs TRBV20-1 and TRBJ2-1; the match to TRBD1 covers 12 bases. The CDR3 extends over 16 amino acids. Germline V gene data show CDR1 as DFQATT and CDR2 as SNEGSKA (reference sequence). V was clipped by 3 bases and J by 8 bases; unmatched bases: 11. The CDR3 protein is CSARDTGTGGFDEQFF. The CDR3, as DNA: TGCAGTGCTAGGGATACCGGGACAGGGGGCTTTGATGAGCAGTTCTTC.